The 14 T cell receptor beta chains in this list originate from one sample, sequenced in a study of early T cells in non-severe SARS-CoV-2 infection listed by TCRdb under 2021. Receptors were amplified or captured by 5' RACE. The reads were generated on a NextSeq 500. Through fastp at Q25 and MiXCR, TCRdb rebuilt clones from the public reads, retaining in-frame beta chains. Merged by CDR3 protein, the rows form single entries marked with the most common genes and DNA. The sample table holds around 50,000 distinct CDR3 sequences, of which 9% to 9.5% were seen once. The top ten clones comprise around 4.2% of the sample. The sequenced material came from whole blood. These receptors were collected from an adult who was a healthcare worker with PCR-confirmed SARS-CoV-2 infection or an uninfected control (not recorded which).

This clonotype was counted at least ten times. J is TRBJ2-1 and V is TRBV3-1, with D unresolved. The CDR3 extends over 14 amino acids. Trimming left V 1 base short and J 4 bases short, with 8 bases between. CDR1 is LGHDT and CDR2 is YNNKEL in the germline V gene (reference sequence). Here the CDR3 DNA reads TGTGCCAGCAGCCAAGCCGGACGGTACAATGAGCAGTTCTTC. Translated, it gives CASSQAGRYNEQFF.

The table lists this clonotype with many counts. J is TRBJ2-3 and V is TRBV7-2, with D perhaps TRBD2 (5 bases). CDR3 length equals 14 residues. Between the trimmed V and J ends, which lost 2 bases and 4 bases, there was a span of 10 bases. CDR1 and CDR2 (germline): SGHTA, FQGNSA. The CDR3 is CASSLTSSPDTQYF. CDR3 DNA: TGTGCCAGCAGCTTAACTAGTTCCCCAGATACGCAGTATTTT. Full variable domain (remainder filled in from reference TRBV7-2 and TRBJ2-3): GAGVSQSPSNKVTEKGKDVELRCDPISGHTALYWYRQSLGQGLEFLIYFQGNSAPDKSGLPSDRFSAERTGGSVSTLTIQRTQQEDSAVYLCASSLTSSPDTQYFGPGTRLTVL.

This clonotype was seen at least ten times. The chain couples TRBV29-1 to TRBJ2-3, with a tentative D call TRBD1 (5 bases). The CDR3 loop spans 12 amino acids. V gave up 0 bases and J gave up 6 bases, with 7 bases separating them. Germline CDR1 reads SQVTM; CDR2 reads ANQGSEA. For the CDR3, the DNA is TGCAGCGTTGAAGAGGGGCGGGATACGCAGTATTTT. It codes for CSVEEGRDTQYF.

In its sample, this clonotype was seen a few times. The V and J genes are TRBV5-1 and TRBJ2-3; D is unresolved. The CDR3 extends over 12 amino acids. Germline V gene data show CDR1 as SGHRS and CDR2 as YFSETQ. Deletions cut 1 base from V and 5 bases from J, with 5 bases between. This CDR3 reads CASSLFVDTQYF. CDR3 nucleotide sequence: TGCGCCAGCAGCTTGTTTGTAGATACGCAGTATTTT.

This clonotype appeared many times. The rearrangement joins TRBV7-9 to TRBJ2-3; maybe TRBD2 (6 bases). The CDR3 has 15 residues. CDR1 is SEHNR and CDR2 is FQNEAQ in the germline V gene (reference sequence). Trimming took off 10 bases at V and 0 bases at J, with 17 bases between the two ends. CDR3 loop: CAILVGSVSTDTQYF. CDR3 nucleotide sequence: TGTGCCATACTAGTCGGGAGCGTGAGCACAGATACGCAGTATTTT.

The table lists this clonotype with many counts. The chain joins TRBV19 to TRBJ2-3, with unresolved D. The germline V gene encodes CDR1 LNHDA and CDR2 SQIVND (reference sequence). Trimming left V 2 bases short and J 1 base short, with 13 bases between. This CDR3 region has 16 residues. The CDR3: CASSILARTGTDTQYF. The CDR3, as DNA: TGTGCCAGTAGTATATTGGCGCGGACCGGCACAGATACGCAGTATTTT.

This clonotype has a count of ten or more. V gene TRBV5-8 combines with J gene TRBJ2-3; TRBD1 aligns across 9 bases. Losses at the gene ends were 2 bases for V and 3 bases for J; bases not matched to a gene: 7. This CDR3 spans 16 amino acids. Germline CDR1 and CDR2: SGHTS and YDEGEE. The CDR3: CASSLVRDRVTDTQYF. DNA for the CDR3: TGTGCCAGCAGCTTAGTCCGGGACAGGGTTACAGATACGCAGTATTTT.

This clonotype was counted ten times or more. CDR3 DNA sequence: TGTGCCAGCAGCTTAGATGCAGGGACAAATACGCAGTATTTT. Encoded protein: CASSLDAGTNTQYF. V usage is TRBV11-2 and J usage is TRBJ2-3, with D possibly matching TRBD1 (6 bases). This CDR3 is built from 14 residues. CDR1 and CDR2 (germline): SGHAT, FQNNGV. Trimming took 0 bases from V and 7 from J, leaving 11 bases between them.

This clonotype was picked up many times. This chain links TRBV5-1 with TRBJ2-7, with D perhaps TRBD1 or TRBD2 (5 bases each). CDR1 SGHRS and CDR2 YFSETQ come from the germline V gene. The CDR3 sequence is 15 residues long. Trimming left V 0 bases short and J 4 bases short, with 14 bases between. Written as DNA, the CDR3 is TGCGCCAGCAGCTTGGTACAGTGGGGGTCGTACGAGCAGTACTTC. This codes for CASSLVQWGSYEQYF. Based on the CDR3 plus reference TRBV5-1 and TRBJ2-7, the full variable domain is KAGVTQTPRYLIKTRGQQVTLSCSPISGHRSVSWYQQTPGQGLQFLFEYFSETQRNKGNFPGRFSGRQFSNSRSEMNVSTLELGDSALYLCASSLVQWGSYEQYFGPGTRLTVT.

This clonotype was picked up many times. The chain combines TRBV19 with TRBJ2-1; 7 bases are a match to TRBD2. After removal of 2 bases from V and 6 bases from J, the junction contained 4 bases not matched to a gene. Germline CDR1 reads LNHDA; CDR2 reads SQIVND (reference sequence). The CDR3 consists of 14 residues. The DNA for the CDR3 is TGTGCCAGTAGTATACCGGGACTATCCAATGAGCAGTTCTTC. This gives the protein CASSIPGLSNEQFF. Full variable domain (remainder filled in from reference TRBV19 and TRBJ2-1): DGGITQSPKYLFRKEGQNVTLSCEQNLNHDAMYWYRQDPGQGLRLIYYSQIVNDFQKGDIAEGYSVSREKKESFPLTVTSAQKNPTAFYLCASSIPGLSNEQFFGPGTRLTVL.

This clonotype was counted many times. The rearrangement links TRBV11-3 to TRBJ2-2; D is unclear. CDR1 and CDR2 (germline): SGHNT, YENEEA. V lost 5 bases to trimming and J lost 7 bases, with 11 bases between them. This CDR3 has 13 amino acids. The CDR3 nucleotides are TGTGCCAGCAGCCCGAGACCCGACGGGGAGCTGTTTTTT. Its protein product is CASSPRPDGELFF.

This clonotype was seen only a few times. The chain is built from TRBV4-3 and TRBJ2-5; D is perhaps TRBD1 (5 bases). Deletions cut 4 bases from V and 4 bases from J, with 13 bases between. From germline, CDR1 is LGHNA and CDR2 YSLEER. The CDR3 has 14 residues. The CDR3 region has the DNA TGCGCCAGCAGCCGAGACAGCTCGGGAGAGACCCAGTACTTC. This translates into CASSRDSSGETQYF.

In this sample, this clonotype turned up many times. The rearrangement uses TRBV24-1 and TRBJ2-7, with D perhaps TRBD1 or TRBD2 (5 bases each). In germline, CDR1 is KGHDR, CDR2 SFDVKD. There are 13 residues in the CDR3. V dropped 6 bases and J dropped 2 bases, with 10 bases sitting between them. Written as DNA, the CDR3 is TGTGCCACCAGTCCCGGGACGGCCTACGAGCAGTACTTC. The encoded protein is CATSPGTAYEQYF.

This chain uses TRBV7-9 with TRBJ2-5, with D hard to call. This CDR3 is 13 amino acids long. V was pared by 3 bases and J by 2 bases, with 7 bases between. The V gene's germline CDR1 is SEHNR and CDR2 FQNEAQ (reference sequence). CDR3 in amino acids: CASSFAGQETQYF. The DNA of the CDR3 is TGTGCCAGCAGCTTTGCAGGTCAAGAGACCCAGTACTTC.